The 2 T cell receptor beta chains below were found in one sample sequenced in a study of blood T cell repertoires in COVID-19. Produced via immunoSEQ multiplex PCR; TCRdb's table is partial and in-frame only. Of some 200,000 clones listed, over 75% are singletons. Sequences were obtained from PBMCs or T cells enriched from blood (not recorded which). These receptors came from a young woman in a cohort exposed to, infected with or recovered from COVID-19 (not recorded which).

This chain connects TRBV9 to TRBJ1-2; the D gene is possibly TRBD1 (5 bases). This CDR3 has 15 residues. The ends were cut back, 4 bases at V and 4 bases at J, with 17 bases in the middle. Germline V gene lookup returns CDR1 SGDLS and CDR2 YYNGEE. The CDR3 coding sequence is TGTGCCAGCAGCCCGGGGGTAGGGAGCCGCTATGGCTACACCTTC. Its translation: CASSPGVGSRYGYTF.

The chain joins TRBV19 to TRBJ1-4, with TRBD1 identical over 10 bases. V was pared by 8 bases and J by 8 bases, with 5 bases of the junction left unmatched. This CDR3 spans 13 amino acids. Germline V gene data show CDR1 as LNHDA and CDR2 as SQIVND (reference sequence). The DNA of the CDR3 is TGTGCCAGTGTGACAGGGGGCGGAGAAAAACTGTTTTTT. This encodes CASVTGGGEKLFF.